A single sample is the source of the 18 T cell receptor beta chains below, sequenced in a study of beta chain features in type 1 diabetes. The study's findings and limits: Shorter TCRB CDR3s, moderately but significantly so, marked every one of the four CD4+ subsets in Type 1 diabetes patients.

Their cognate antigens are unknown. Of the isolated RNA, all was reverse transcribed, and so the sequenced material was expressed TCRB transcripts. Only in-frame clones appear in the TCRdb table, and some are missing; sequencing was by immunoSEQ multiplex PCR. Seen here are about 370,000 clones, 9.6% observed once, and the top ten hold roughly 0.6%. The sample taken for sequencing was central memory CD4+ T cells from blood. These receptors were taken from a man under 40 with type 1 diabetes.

CDR3 DNA: TGTGCCAGCTCACCACAAGAACAGTTGGTCTCCTACGAGCAGTACTTC. Translation: CASSPQEQLVSYEQYF. The genes are TRBV18 and TRBJ2-7; D remains unclear. The CDR3 has 16 amino acids. V gave up 1 base and J gave up 0 bases, with 13 bases separating them. Germline V gene lookup returns CDR1 KGHSH and CDR2 LQKENI.

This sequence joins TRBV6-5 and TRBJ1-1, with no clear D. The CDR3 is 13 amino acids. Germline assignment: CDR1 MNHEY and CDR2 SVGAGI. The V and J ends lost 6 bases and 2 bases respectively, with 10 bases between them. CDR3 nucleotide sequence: TGTGCCAGCAGAGGACTAGTCAACACTGAAGCTTTCTTT. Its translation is CASRGLVNTEAFF.

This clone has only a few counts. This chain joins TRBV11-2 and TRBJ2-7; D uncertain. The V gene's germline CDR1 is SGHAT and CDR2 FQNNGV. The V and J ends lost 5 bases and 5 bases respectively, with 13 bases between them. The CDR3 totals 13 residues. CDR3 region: CASSPYLEDEQYF. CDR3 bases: TGTGCCAGCAGCCCCTACCTTGAGGACGAGCAGTACTTC.

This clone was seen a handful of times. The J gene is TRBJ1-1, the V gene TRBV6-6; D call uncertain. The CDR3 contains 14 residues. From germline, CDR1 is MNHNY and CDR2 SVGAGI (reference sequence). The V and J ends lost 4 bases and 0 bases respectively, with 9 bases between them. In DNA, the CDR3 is TGTGCCAGCAGTTTGGGCGTCATGAACACTGAAGCTTTCTTT. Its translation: CASSLGVMNTEAFF.

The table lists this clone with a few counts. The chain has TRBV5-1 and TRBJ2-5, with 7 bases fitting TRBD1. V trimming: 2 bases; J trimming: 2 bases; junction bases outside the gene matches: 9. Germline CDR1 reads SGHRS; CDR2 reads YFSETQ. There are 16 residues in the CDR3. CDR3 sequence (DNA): TGCGCCAGCAGCTTATCGGGACAGATCCAACAAGAGACCCAGTACTTC. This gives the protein CASSLSGQIQQETQYF.

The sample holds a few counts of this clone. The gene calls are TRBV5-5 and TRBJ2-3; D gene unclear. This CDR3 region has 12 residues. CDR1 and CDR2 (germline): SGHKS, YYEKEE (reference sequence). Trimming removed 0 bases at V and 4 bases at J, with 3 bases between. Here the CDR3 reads CASSLVADTQYF. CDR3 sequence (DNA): TGTGCCAGCAGCTTGGTTGCAGATACGCAGTATTTT. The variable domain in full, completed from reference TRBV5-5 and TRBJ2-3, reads DAGVTQSPTHLIKTRGQQVTLRCSPISGHKSVSWYQQVLGQGPQFIFQYYEKEERGRGNFPDRFSARQFPNYSSELNVNALLLGDSALYLCASSLVADTQYFGPGTRLTVL.

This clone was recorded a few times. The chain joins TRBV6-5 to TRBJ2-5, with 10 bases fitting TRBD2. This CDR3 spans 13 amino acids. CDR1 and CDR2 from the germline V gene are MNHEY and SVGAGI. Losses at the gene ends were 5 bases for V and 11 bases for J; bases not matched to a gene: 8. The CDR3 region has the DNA TGTGCCAGCAGTGTAGCGGGAGGAGGTGAGCAGTACTTC. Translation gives CASSVAGGGEQYF.

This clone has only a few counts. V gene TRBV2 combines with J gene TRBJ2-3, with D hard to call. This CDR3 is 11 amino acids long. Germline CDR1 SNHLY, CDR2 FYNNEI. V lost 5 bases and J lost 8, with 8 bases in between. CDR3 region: CASSPPGTQYF. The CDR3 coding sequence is TGTGCCAGCAGTCCGCCGGGTACGCAGTATTTT.

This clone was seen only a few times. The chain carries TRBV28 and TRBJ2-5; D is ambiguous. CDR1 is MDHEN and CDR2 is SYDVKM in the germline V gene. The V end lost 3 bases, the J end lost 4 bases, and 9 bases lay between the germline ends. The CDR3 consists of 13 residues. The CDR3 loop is CASSFNSRETQYF. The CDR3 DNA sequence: TGTGCCAGCAGTTTTAACAGTCGAGAGACCCAGTACTTC.

CDR3: CASRLSEETQYF. CDR3 DNA: TGTGCCAGCAGGCTGAGTGAAGAGACCCAGTACTTC. This rearrangement joins TRBV7-2 to TRBJ2-5; D remains unclear. Germline V CDR1 and CDR2: SGHTA, FQGNSA. The V end lost 6 bases, the J end lost 3 bases, and 8 bases lay between the germline ends. The CDR3 consists of 12 residues.

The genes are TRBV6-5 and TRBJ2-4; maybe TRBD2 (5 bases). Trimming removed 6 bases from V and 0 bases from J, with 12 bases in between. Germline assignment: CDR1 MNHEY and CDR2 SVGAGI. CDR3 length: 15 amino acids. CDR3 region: CASSGDYLAKNIQYF. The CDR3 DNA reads TGTGCCAGCAGCGGGGATTACCTAGCCAAAAACATTCAGTACTTC.

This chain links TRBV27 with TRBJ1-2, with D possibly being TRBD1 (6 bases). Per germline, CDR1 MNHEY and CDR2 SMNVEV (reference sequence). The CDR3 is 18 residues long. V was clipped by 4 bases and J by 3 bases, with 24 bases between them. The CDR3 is CASSSTRDTRGVYYGYTF. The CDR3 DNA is TGTGCCAGCAGTTCCACTCGGGACACCCGGGGAGTATACTATGGCTACACCTTC.

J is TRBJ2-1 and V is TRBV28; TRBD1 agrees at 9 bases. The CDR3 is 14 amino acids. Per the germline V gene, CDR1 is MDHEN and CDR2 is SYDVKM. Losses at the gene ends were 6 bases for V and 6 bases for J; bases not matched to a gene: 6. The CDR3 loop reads CASRPDRGGNEQFF. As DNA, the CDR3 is TGTGCCAGCAGGCCGGACAGGGGTGGCAATGAGCAGTTCTTC.

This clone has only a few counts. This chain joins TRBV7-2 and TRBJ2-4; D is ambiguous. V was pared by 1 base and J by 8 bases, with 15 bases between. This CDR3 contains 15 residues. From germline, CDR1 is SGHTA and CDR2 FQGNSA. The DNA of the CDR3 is TGTGCCAGCAGCTTAGGTTCCCACTCTAGGGACATTCAGTACTTC. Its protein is CASSLGSHSRDIQYF.

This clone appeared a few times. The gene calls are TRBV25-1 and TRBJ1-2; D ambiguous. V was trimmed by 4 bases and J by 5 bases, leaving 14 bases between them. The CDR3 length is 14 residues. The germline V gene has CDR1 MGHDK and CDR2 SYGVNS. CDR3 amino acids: CASSVRTDVYGYTF. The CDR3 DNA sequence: TGTGCCAGCAGTGTTCGGACGGATGTGTATGGCTACACCTTC.

In nucleotides, the CDR3 is TGTGCCAGCAGCTTGGGACTCTCCCGGGATTACGGGCAGTATTTT. This encodes CASSLGLSRDYGQYF. The chain has TRBV11-3 and TRBJ2-3; D possibly corresponds to TRBD2 (6 bases). Germline values: CDR1 SGHNT, CDR2 YENEEA. The CDR3 is 15 residues long. Trimming removed 3 bases from V and 11 bases from J, with 21 bases in between.

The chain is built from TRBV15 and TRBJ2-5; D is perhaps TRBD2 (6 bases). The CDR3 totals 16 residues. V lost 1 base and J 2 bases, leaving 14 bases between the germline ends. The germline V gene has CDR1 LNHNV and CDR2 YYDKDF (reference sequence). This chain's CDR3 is CATSRGPGGLQETQYF. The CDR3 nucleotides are TGTGCCACCAGCAGAGGTCCGGGCGGACTACAAGAGACCCAGTACTTC.

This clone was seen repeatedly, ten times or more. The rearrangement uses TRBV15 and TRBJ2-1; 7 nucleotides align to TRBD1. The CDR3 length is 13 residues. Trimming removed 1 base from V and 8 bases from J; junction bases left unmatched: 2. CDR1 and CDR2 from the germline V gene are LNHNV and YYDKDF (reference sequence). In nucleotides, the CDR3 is TGTGCCACCAGCAGAGGACAGGGCGATGAGCAGTTCTTC. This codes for CATSRGQGDEQFF.